What follows are 4 T cell receptor beta chains derived from one specimen sequenced in a study of radiotherapy plus CTLA-4 blockade in lung cancer. TCRdb keeps only in-frame clones here, not all; method: immunoSEQ multiplex PCR. Of around 63,000 clones listed, less than 85% are singletons. The sequences come from peripheral blood, collected from a patient treated with radiotherapy plus ipilimumab. Receptors originate from a human donor with non-small cell lung cancer whose response to radiotherapy plus ipilimumab could not be evaluated. Some clones in this sample may be carry-over from other donors' samples.

This clone has a handful of counts. The rearrangement uses TRBV7-8 and TRBJ1-1, with D tentatively TRBD1 (5 bases). CDR1 is SGHVS and CDR2 is FQNEAQ in the germline V gene. This CDR3 region has 11 residues. The V gene lost 1 base and the J gene lost 11 bases, with 8 bases spanning the gap. The CDR3 loop is CASSLVGGAFF. The DNA of the CDR3 is TGTGCCAGCAGCTTAGTGGGGGGGGCTTTCTTT.

This clone was seen only a few times. The chain recombines TRBV29-1 with TRBJ2-1, with D possibly TRBD2 on 5 matching bases. CDR1 and CDR2 (germline): SQVTM, ANQGSEA. Trimming cost V 6 bases and J 8 bases, with 14 bases left between them. The CDR3 sequence is 12 residues long. DNA for the CDR3: TGCAGCGTCCCCGGGATGATGGATGAGCAGTTCTTC. Translation: CSVPGMMDEQFF.

This chain joins TRBV28 and TRBJ2-1, with TRBD2 matching over 9 bases. V was pared by 5 bases and J by 4 bases, with 9 bases of the junction left unmatched. The CDR3 is made up of 16 amino acids. CDR1 is MDHEN and CDR2 is SYDVKM in the germline V gene. The CDR3, as DNA: TGTGCCAGCAGTACTCTAGCGGGGTCCCTATACAATGAGCAGTTCTTC. It yields the protein CASSTLAGSLYNEQFF. The complete variable domain, with remaining parts taken from reference TRBV28 and TRBJ2-1, reads DVKVTQSSRYLVKRTGEKVFLECVQDMDHENMFWYRQDPGLGLRLIYFSYDVKMKEKGDIPEGYSVSREKKERFSLILESASTNQTSMYLCASSTLAGSLYNEQFFGPGTRLTVL.

The genes are TRBV6-5 and TRBJ1-6; D is unclear. This CDR3 has 15 residues. Germline loops: CDR1 MNHEY, CDR2 SVGAGI. V lost 3 bases and J 0 bases, leaving 6 bases between the germline ends. The CDR3 sequence: CASSYVSSYNSPLHF. The DNA for the CDR3 is TGTGCCAGCAGTTATGTGAGCTCCTATAATTCACCCCTCCACTTT.